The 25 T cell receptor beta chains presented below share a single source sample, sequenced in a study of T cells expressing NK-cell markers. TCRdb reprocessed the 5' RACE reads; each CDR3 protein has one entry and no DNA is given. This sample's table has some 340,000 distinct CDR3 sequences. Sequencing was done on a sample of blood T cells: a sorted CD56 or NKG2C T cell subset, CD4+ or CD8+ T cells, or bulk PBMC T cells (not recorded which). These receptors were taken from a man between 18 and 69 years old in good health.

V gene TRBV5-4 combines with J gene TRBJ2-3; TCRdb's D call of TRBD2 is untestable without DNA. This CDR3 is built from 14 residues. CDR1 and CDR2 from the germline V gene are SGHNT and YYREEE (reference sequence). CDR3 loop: CATNPGLVTDTQYF. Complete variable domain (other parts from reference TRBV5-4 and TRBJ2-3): ETGVTQSPTHLIKTRGQQVTLRCSSQSGHNTVSWYQQALGQGPQFIFQYYREEENGRGNFPPRFSGLQFPNYSSELNVNALELDDSALYLCATNPGLVTDTQYFGPGTRLTVL.

The CDR3 loop reads CASVTGNSNQPQHF. This chain links TRBV25-1 with TRBJ1-5. Germline CDR1 MGHDK, CDR2 SYGVNS. This CDR3 is 14 amino acids long.

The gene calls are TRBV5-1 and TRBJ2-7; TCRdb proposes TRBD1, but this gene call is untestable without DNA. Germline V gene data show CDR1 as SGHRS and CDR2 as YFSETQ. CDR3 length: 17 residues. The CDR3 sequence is CASSLGMRGLGSYEQYF. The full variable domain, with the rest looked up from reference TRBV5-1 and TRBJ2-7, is KAGVTQTPRYLIKTRGQQVTLSCSPISGHRSVSWYQQTPGQGLQFLFEYFSETQRNKGNFPGRFSGRQFSNSRSEMNVSTLELGDSALYLCASSLGMRGLGSYEQYFGPGTRLTVT.

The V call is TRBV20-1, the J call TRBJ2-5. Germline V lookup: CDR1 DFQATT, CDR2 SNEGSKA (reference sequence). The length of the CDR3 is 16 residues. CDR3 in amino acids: CSASFGRNIHQETQYF.

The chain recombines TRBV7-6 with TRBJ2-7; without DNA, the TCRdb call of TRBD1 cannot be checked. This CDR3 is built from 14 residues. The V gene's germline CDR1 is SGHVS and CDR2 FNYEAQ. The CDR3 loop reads CASSMGLDSGGQYF.

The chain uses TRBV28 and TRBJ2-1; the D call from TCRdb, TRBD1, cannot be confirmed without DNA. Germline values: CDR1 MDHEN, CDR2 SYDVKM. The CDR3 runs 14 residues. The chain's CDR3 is CASNPPGQGNEQFF.

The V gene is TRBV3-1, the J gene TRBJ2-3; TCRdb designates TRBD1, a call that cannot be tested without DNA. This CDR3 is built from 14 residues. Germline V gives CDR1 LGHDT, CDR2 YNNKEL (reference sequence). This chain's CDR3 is CASSQGGATDTQYF.

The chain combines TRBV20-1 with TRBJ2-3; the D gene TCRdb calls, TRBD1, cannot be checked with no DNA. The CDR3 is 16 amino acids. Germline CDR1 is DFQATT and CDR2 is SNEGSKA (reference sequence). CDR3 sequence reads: CSARDLASGARDTQYF.

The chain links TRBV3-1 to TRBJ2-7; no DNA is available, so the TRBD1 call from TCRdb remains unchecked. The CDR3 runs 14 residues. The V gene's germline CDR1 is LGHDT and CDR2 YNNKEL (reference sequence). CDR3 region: CASSAGRRSDEQYF.

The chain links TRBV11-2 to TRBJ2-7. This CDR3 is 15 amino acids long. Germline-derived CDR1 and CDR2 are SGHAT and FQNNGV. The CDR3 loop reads CASSLGGITAYEQYF.

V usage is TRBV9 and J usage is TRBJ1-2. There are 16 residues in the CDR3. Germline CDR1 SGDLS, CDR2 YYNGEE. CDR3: CASSARPQAPDYGYTF.

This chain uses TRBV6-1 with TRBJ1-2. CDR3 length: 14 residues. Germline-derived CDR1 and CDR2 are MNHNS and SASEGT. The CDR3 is CASSEERVSYGYTF.

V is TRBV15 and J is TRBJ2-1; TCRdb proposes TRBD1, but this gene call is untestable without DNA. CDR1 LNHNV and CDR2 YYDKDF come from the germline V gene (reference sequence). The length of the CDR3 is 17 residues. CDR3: CATSRVRGTHSYNEQFF.

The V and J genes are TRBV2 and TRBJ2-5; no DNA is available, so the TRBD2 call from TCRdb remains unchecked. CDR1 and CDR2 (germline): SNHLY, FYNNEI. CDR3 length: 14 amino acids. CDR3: CAIRPSGGQETQYF.

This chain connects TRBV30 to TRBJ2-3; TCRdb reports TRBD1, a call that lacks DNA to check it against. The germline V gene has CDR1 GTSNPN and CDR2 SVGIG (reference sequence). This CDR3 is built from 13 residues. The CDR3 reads CAWNRGRTDTQYF.

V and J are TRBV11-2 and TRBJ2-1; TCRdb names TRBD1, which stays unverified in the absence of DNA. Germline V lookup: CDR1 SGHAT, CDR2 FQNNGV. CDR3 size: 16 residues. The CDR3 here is CASSPRLSVRSNEQFF. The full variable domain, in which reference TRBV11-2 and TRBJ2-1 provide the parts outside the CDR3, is EAGVAQSPRYKIIEKRQSVAFWCNPISGHATLYWYQQILGQGPKLLIQFQNNGVVDDSQLPKDRFSAERLKGVDSTLKIQPAKLEDSAVYLCASSPRLSVRSNEQFFGPGTRLTVL.

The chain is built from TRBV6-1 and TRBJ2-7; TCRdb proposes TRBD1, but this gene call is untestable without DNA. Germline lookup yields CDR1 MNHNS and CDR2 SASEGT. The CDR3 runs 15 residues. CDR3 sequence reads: CASRFGSGVSYEQYF.

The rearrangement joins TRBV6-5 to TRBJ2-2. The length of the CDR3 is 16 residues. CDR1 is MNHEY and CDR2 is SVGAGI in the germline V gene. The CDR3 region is CASSSPRGPNTGELFF.

The CDR3 protein is CASSKGRDGRLLTYEQYF. This chain joins TRBV21-1 and TRBJ2-7; TCRdb's D call, TRBD2, is unchecked because there is no DNA. TRBV21-1 is labeled a pseudogene. The CDR3 is 18 residues long.

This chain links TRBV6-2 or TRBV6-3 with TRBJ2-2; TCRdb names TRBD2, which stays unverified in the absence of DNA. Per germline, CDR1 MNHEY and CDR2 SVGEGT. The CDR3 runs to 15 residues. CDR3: CASRLAGASTGELFF.

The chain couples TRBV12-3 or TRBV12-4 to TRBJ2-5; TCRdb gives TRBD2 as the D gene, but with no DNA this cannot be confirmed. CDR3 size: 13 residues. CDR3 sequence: CAIRGGFQETQYF.

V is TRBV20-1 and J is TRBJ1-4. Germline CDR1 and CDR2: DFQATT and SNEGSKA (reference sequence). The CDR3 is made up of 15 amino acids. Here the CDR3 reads CSASAGGASNEKLFF.

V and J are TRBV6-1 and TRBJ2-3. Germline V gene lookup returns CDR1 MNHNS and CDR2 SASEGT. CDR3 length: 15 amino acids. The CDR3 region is CAGSEIGRTADTQYF.

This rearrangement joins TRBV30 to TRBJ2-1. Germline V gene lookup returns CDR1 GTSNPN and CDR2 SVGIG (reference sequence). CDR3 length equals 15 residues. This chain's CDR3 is CAWSVTVFVNNEQFF.

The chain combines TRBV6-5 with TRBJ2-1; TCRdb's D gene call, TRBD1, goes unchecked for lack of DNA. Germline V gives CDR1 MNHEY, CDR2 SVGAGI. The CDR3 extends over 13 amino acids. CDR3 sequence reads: CASSSAQGRAQFF.